The entry below describes one TCR beta chain. Its specificity is unknown. The V end lost 4 bases, the J end lost 0 bases, and 7 bases lay between the germline ends. CDR3 length equals 12 residues. Germline V gives CDR1 GTSNPN, CDR2 SVGIG (reference sequence). This entry is derived from a study of CD8+ T cells in alopecia areata. The study, taken as a whole, reports: Clonality in lesional scalp, especially alopecia totalis/universalis, exceeded that of normal scalp.

After isolation, RNA underwent reverse transcription to generate cDNA as the sequencing template. Assay used: immunoSEQ multiplex PCR; TCRdb lists only in-frame clones, some missing. The repertoire consists of hundreds of thousands of clones, with more than 45% occurring once and the leading ten covering approximately 0.45%. This sequence originates from a human donor with alopecia areata. This material consisted of CD4+ T cells sorted from blood, taken at week 0. V gene TRBV30 combines with J gene TRBJ2-7; weak D call: TRBD1 (6 bases). Here the CDR3 DNA reads TGTGCCTGGAACAGGGACTCCTACGAGCAGTACTTC. This gives the protein CAWNRDSYEQYF.